This T cell receptor beta chain was obtained from a study of shared clonotypes between healthy human individuals (dated by TCRdb to the early 2020s). Background for the entire study: The cohort comprised two women and three men aged 18 to 49 years. The study deeply sequenced blood TCR repertoires of about five healthy adults to estimate repertoire size and the extent of clonotype sharing between individuals. Different laboratories and diverse techniques were used to prepare libraries and sequence TCR repertoires, to increase sequencing depth and limit assay-specific biases. Each donor's leukapheresis produced roughly between about 0.9 and 9.5 billion PBMCs. Results the study describes overall, beyond this receptor: Pairwise subsampling led to the expectation that sequencing depth would affect the degree of clonotype sharing among donors. Because the study included a small number of donors, the genetic and exposure-history diversity represented was limited. Sampling was restricted to blood, and TCR repertoires in tissue are likely to differ from TCR repertoires in blood.

Using the deep immunoSEQ assay, multiplex PCR amplified TCR CDR3 regions from genomic DNA. For each cell subset, the extracted genomic DNA was distributed evenly across all wells of several immunoSEQ 96-well plates, and each plate served as one replicate. For unsorted PBMC, approximately 0.3 ug of genomic DNA, equivalent to about 30,000 T cell genomes, went into each replicate PCR. Ten immunoSEQ deep assay plates were used to sequence unsorted PBMC genomic DNA. Purified libraries were quantified with a Qubit 3.0 fluorometer, sized on a Bioanalyzer 2100, and re-quantified with the KAPA Library Quantification kit. Each immunoSEQ 96-well plate was sequenced on its own single-read 150-cycle Illumina NextSeq 550 flow cell. Per the source publication's procedure: Because the immunoSEQ output held only junctional sequences and lacked quality scores, the filtering could not match the filtering applied to full-length reads. To assign V/J genes and CDR3, sequences were annotated using PyIR, a Python wrapper for IgBLAST v1.9, with IMGT germline references. Any read was removed if the V/J assignment was weak (E-value above 1e-6), the CDR3 was missing, or the read contained stop codons, out-of-frame junctions, or ambiguous translated residues. V3J clonotypes were defined as sequences sharing the same inferred V gene, J gene, and CDR3 amino acid sequence. Percentage overlap between repertoires was calculated by dividing the number of shared unique clonotypes by the size of the smaller repertoire. Repertoire richness was assessed with RTK rarefaction, the Chao1 estimator, and Recon v2.1 estimates of unobserved clonotypes. TCRdb provides this immuneACCESS table in a form limited to in-frame rearrangements. Some clones are lacking; in checked studies, under half of them reflect an unresolved V gene, and why the rest are absent is not known. V and J calls and clone size are those listed in that table; D and trimming were worked out from the DNA. Within this sample are 520,000 or so clones, with around 74% of them counted one time only. The top ten clones comprise 10% to 15% of the sample.

Donors were healthy HIV-negative adults with no recently reported acute infections or vaccinations. Only Caucasian adults living in Nashville, Tennessee, USA were represented among the donors. For unsorted samples, 75 million to 90 million PBMCs were counted, and genomic DNA was extracted using the QIAamp DNA Blood Mini kit. After blood collection by leukapheresis, PBMCs were isolated using Ficoll-Histopaque density gradient centrifugation and then cryopreserved in the vapor phase of liquid nitrogen. To note about this clone: Its antigen remains undetermined. Base qualities are not recorded, but no much larger clone differs from it by a single base.

CDR1 MDHEN and CDR2 SYDVKM were looked up in the germline V gene. The V end loses 1 base and the J end loses 7 bases, and a stretch of 17 bases separates them. There are 16 amino acids in the CDR3, from cysteine to phenylalanine inclusive. The DNA shown is the 48-base CDR3, in frame from base 1. The TCR sequence derives from a woman aged 35 to 49 in good health. Some clones in this sample may be carry-over from other donors' samples. The sample taken for sequencing was PBMCs. The V and J genes are TRBV28 and TRBJ2-1; the D segment could be TRBD1, given 5 matching bases. The CDR3 amino acid sequence is: CASSLSGRAVGNEQFF. The sequenced DNA is TGTGCCAGCAGTTTATCGGGCAGGGCAGTAGGTAATGAGCAGTTCTTC. The full variable domain, completed from the reference TRBV28 and TRBJ2-1 proteins outside the CDR3, reads DVKVTQSSRYLVKRTGEKVFLECVQDMDHENMFWYRQDPGLGLRLIYFSYDVKMKEKGDIPEGYSVSREKKERFSLILESASTNQTSMYLCASSLSGRAVGNEQFFGPGTRLTVL.